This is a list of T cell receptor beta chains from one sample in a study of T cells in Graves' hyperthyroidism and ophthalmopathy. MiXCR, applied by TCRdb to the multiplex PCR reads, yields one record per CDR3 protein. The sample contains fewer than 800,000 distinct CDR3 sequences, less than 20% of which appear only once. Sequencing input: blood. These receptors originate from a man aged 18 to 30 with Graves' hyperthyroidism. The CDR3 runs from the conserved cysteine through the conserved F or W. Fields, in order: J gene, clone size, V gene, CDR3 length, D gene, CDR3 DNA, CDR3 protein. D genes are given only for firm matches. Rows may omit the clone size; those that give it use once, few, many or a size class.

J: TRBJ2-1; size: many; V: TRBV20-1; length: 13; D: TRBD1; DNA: TGCAGTGCTAGATCCGGACAGGGGTATGAGCAGTTCTTC; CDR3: CSARSGQGYEQFF
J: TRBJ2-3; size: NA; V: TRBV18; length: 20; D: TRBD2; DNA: TGTGCCAACTCACCCTTCGGACTAGCGGGACTTGGGTCGGGTGCAGATACGCAGTATTTT; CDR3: CANSPFGLAGLGSGADTQYF
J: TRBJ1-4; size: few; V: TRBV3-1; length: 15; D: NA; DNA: TGTGCCAGCAGCCAAGATATGAGGACAACCGAAAAACTGTTTTTT; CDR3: CASSQDMRTTEKLFF
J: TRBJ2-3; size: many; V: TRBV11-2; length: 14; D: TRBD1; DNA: TGTGCCAGCAGTTACAGGGGGCGCACAGATACGCAGTATTTT; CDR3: CASSYRGRTDTQYF
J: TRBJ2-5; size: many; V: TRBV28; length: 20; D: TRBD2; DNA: TGTGCCAGCAGTCTTTTACTTAAGACTAGCGGGAGAGGGAAGGAAGAGACCCAGTACTTC; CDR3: CASSLLLKTSGRGKEETQYF
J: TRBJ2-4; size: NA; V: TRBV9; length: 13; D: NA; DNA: TGTGCCAGCAGCGTAGATGGAAAAAACATTCAGTACTTC; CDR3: CASSVDGKNIQYF
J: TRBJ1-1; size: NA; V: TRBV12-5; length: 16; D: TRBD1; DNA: TGTGCTAGTGGTTTGTCGCTGACAGGGGTGAACACTGAAGCTTTCTTT; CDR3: CASGLSLTGVNTEAFF
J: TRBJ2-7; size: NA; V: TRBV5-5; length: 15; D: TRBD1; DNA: TGTGCCAGCAGCGCGTTCAGGGGGCGCGACGACAAGCAGTACTTC; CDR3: CASSAFRGRDDKQYF
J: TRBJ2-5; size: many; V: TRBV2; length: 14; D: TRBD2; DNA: TGTGCCAGCAGTGAAATAGCGGGCGCCGGGACCCAGTACTTC; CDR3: CASSEIAGAGTQYF
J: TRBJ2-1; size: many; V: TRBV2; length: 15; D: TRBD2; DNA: TGTGCCAGCAGCAGTGGACTAGCCCGCTACAATGAGCAGTTCTTC; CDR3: CASSSGLARYNEQFF
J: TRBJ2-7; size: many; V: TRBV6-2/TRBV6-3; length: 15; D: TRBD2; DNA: TGTGCCAGCAGGCATATACTAGCGTCGACCTACGAGCAGTACTTC; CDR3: CASRHILASTYEQYF
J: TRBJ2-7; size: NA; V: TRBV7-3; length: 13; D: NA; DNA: TGTGCCAGCAGCTGGGGAGGTTCCGACGAGCAGTACTTC; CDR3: CASSWGGSDEQYF
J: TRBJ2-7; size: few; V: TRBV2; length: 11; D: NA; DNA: TGTGCCAGCAACCTGGGACACGAGCAGTACTTC; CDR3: CASNLGHEQYF
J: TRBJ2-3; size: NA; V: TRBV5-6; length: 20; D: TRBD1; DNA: TGTGCCAGCAGCTTGGCCTGGGACAGGGCGGGACACCGTACCACAGATACGCAGTATTTT; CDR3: CASSLAWDRAGHRTTDTQYF
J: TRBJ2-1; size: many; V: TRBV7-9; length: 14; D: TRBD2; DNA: TGTGCCAGCAATGAGGCGGGAGGCCTCAATGAGCAGTTCTTC; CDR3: CASNEAGGLNEQFF
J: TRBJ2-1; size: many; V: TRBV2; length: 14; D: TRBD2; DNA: TGTGCCAGCAGTTATAGCGGGAGTAGGTATGAGCAGTTCTTC; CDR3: CASSYSGSRYEQFF
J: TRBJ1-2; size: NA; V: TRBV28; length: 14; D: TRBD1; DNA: TGTGCCAGCAGTTCTCACAGGGGGCGTTATGGCTACACCTTC; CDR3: CASSSHRGRYGYTF
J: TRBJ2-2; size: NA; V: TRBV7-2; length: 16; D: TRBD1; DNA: TGTGCCAGCAGCAGATACAGGGGGCACCTAACCGGGGAGCTGTTTTTT; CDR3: CASSRYRGHLTGELFF
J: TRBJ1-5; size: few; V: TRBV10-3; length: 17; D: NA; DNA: TGTGCCATCAGTGAAAGATTGGGGGGGGCAAGCAATCAGCCCCAGCATTTT; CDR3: CAISERLGGASNQPQHF
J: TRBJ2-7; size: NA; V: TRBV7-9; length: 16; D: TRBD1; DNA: TGTGCCAGCAGCAGCGGGCCGGGACAGGGGACGGGAGAGCAGTACTTC; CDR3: CASSSGPGQGTGEQYF
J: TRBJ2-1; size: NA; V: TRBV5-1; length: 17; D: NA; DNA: TGCGCCAGCAGTTTCGAACCACCGCCGCCTAGGCAGGATGGGCAGTTCTTC; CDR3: CASSFEPPPPRQDGQFF
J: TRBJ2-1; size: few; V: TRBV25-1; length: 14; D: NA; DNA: TGTGCCAGCAGTGAAGGGCTCGCCTACAATGAGCAGTTCTTC; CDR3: CASSEGLAYNEQFF
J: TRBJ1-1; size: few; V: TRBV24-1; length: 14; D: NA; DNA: TGTGCCACCAGTGAGGGGATAGGGCACACTGAAGCTTTCTTT; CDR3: CATSEGIGHTEAFF
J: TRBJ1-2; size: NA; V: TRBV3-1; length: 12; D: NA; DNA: TGTGCCAGCAGGGACTTTAACTATGGCTACACCTTC; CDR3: CASRDFNYGYTF